One T cell receptor (beta chain) is described in this entry. This sample stems from a study of T cell changes during pregnancy in multiple sclerosis. The repertoire was sequenced with immunoSEQ multiplex PCR; TCRdb's copy has only in-frame clones and lacks some. Among tens of thousands of clones listed, roughly nine tenths were seen once. Between the trimmed V and J ends, which lost 1 base and 7 bases, there was a span of 11 bases. CDR3 size: 15 residues. Germline lookup yields CDR1 SGHAT and CDR2 FQNNGV. Here the sequenced sample was CD4+ T cells from peripheral blood mononuclear cells, taken in the first trimester of pregnancy. The TCR comes from a female donor with multiple sclerosis, enrolled in a pregnancy study. V gene TRBV11-2 combines with J gene TRBJ1-6, with a tentative D call TRBD1 (5 bases). CDR3 in DNA: TGTGCCAGCAGCTTAGTTCAGGGATCCAATTCACCCCTCCACTTT. This sequence encodes CASSLVQGSNSPLHF.